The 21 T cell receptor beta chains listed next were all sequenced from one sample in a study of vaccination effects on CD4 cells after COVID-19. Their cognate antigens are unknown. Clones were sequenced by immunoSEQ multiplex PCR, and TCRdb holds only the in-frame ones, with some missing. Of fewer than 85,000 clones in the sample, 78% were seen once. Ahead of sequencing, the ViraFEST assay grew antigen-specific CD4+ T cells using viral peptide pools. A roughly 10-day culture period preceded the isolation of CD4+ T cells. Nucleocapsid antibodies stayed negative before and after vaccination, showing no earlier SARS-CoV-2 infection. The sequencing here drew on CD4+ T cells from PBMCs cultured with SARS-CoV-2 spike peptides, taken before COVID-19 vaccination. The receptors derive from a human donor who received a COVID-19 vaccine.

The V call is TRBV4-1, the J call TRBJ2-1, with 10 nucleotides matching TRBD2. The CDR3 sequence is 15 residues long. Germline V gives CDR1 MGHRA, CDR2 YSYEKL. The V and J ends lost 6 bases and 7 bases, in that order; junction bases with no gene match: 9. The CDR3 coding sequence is TGCGCCAGCAGGTCCAGGACTAGCGGATCGAATGAGCAGTTCTTC. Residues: CASRSRTSGSNEQFF.

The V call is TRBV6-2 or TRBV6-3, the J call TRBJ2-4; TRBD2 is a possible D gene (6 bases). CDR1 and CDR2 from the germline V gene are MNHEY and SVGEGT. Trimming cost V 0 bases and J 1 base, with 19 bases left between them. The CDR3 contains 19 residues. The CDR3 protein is CASSYSSGRGGKAKNIQYF. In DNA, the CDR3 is TGTGCCAGCAGTTACTCCTCAGGGAGAGGAGGGAAGGCCAAAAACATTCAGTACTTC.

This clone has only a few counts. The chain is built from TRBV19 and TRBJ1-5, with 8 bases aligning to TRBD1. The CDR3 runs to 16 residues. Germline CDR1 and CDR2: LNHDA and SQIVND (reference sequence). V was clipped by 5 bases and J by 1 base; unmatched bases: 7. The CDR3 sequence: CASSYSGTGSNQPQHF. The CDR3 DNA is TGTGCCAGTAGTTACTCCGGGACAGGCAGCAATCAGCCCCAGCATTTT.

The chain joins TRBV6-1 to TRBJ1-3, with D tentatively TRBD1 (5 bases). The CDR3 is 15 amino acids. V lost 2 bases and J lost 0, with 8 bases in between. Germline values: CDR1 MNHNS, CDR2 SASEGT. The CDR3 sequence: CASSEIQGSGNTIYF. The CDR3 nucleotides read TGTGCCAGCAGTGAAATTCAGGGCTCTGGAAACACCATATATTTT.

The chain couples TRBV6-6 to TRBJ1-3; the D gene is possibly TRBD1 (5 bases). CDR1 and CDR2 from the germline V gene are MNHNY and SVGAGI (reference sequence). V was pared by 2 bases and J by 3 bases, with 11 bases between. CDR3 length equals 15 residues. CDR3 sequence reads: CASSYPQGSGNTIYF. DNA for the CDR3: TGTGCCAGCAGTTACCCCCAGGGCAGTGGAAACACCATATATTTT.

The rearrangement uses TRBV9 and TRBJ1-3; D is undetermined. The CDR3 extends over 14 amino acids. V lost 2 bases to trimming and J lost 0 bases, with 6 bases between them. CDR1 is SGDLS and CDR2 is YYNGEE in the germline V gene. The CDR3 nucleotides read TGTGCCAGCAGCGTGGGAAGCTCTGGAAACACCATATATTTT. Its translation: CASSVGSSGNTIYF.

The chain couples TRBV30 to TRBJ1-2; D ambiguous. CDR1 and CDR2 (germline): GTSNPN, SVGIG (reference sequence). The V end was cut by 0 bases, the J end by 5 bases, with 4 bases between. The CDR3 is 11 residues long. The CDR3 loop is CAWSVGYGYTF. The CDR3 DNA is TGTGCCTGGAGTGTCGGTTATGGCTACACCTTC.

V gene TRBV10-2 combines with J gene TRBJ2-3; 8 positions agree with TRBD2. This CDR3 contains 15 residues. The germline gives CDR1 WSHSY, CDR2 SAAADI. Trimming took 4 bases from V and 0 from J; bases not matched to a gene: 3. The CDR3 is CASSVQRGSTDTQYF. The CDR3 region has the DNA TGCGCCAGCAGTGTACAGCGGGGGAGCACAGATACGCAGTATTTT.

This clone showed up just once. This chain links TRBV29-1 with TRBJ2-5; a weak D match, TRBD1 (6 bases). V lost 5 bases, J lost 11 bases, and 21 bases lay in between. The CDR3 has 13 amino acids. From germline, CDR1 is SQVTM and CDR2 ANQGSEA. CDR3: CSVRGQTSASQYF. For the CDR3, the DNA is TGCAGCGTTCGTGGACAGACGTCGGCGTCTCAGTACTTC.

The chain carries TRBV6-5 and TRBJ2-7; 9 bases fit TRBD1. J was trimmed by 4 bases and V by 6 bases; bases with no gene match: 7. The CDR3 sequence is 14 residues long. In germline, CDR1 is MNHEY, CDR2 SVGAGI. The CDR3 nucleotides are TGTGCCAGCAGAGGACCGGGACAGGGATACGAGCAGTACGTC. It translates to CASRGPGQGYEQYV.

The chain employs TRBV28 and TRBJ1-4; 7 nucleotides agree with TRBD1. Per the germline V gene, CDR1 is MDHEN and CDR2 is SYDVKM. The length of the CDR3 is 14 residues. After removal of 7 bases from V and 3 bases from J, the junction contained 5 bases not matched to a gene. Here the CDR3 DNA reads TGTGCCAGCATCCAACAGGGGTCTAATGAAAAACTGTTTTTT. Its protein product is CASIQQGSNEKLFF.

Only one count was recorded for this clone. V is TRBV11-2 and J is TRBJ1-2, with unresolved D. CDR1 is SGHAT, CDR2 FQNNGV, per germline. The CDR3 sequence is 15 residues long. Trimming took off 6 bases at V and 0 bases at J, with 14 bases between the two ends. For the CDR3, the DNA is TGTGCCAGCAGTATCAACAGAGACCCTAACTATGGCTACACCTTC. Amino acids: CASSINRDPNYGYTF. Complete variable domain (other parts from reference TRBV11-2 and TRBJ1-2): EAGVAQSPRYKIIEKRQSVAFWCNPISGHATLYWYQQILGQGPKLLIQFQNNGVVDDSQLPKDRFSAERLKGVDSTLKIQPAKLEDSAVYLCASSINRDPNYGYTFGSGTRLTVV.

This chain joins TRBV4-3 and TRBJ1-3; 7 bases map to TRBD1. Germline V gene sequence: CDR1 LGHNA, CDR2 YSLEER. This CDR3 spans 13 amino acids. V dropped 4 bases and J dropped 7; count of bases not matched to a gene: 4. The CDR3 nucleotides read TGCGCCAGCAGCCCAGACAGGGCCAACACCATATATTTT. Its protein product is CASSPDRANTIYF.

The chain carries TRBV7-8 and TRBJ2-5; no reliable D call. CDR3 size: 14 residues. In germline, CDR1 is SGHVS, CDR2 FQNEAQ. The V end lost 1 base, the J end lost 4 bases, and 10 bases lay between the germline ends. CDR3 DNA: TGTGCCAGCAGCTTAGAGGAAGGGCGAGAGACCCAGTACTTC. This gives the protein CASSLEEGRETQYF. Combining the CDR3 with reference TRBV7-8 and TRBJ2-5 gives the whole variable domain GAGVSQSPRYKVAKRGQDVALRCDPISGHVSLFWYQQALGQGPEFLTYFQNEAQLDKSGLPSDRFFAERPEGSVSTLKIQRTQQEDSAVYLCASSLEEGRETQYFGPGTRLLVL.

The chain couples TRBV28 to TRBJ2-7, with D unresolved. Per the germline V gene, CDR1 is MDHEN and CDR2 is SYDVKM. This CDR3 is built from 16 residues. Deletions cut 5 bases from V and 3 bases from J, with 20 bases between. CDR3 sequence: CASSPALPDRSYEQYV. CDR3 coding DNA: TGTGCCAGCAGTCCCGCACTCCCCGATCGGAGCTACGAGCAGTACGTC.

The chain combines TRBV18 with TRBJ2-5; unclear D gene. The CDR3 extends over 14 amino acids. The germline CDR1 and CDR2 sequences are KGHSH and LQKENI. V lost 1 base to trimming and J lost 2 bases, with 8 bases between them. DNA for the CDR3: TGTGCCAGCTCACCACTGGCAGATCAAGAGACCCAGTACTTC. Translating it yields CASSPLADQETQYF.

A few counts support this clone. The CDR3 DNA sequence: TGTGCCAGCTCATCCTCAGGGGGCCCGACCTATGGCTACACCTTC. Its protein is CASSSSGGPTYGYTF. This chain uses TRBV18 with TRBJ1-2; the match to TRBD1 covers 8 bases. Germline CDR1 KGHSH, CDR2 LQKENI. The CDR3 is made up of 15 amino acids. Trimming cost V 5 bases and J 4 bases; bases outside gene matches: 9.

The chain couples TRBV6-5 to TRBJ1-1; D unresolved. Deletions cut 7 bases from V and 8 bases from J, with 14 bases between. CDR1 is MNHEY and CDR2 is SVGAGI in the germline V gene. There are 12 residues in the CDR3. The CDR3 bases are TGTGCCAGCACCGAAAATTTCCCAGAAGCTTTCTTT. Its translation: CASTENFPEAFF.

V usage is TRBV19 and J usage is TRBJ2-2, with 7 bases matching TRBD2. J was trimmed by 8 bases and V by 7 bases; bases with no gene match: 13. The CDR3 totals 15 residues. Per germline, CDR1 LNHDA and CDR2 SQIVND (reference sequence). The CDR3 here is CASTQLGGSMGELFF. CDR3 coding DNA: TGTGCCAGTACTCAGCTGGGGGGGTCGATGGGGGAGCTGTTTTTT.

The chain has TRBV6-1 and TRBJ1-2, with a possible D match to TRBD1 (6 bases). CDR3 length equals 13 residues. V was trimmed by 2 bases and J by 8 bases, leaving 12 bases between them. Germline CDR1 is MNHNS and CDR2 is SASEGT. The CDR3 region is CASSELQGRGYTF. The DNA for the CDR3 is TGTGCCAGCAGTGAACTACAGGGCCGAGGCTACACCTTC.

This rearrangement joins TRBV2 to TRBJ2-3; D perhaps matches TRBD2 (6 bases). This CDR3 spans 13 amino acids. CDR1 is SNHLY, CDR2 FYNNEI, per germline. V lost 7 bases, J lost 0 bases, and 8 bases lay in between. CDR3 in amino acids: CASTGLSTDTQYF. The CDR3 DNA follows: TGTGCCAGCACGGGACTCAGCACAGATACGCAGTATTTT.